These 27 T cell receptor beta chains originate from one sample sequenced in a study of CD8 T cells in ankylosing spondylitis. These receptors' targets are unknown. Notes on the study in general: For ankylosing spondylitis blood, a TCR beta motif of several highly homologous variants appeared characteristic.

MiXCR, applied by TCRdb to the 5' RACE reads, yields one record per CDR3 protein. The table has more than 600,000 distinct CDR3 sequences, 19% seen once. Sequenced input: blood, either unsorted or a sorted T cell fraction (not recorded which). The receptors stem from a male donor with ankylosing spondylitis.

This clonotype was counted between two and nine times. The CDR3 loop reads CSARDHLASFYNEQFF. Written as DNA, the CDR3 is TGCAGTGCTAGAGATCATCTAGCGAGCTTCTACAATGAGCAGTTCTTC. The chain joins TRBV20-1 to TRBJ2-1, with D perhaps TRBD2 (6 bases). V lost 0 bases and J 3 bases, leaving 15 bases between the germline ends. Germline loops: CDR1 DFQATT, CDR2 SNEGSKA (reference sequence). CDR3 length: 16 residues.

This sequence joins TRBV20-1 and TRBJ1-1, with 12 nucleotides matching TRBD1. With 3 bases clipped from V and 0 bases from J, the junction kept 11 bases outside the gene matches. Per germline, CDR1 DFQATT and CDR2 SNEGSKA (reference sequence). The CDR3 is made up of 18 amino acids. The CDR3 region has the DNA TGCAGTGCTAGGGGGACAGGGGGCTCGGGGGCCATGAACACTGAAGCTTTCTTT. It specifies CSARGTGGSGAMNTEAFF.

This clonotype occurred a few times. CDR3 protein: CASSPFPRARDEQFF. The CDR3 bases are TGTGCCAGCAGCCCCTTTCCCAGGGCAAGGGATGAGCAGTTCTTC. The genes are TRBV7-2 and TRBJ2-1; possible D gene TRBD1, 5 bases. Germline V CDR1 and CDR2: SGHTA, FQGNSA. This CDR3 has 15 amino acids. Trimming removed 5 bases from V and 8 bases from J, with 19 bases in between. Using reference TRBV7-2 and TRBJ2-1 for the parts outside the CDR3, the full variable domain is GAGVSQSPSNKVTEKGKDVELRCDPISGHTALYWYRQSLGQGLEFLIYFQGNSAPDKSGLPSDRFSAERTGGSVSTLTIQRTQQEDSAVYLCASSPFPRARDEQFFGPGTRLTVL.

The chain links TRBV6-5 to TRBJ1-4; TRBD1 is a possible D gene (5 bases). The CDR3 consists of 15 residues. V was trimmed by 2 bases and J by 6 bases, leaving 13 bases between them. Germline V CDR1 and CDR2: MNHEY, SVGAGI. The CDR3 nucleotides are TGTGCCAGCAGTTACCGACAGTCAGCGGATGAAAAACTGTTTTTT. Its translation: CASSYRQSADEKLFF.

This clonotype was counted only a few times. The CDR3 is CASSEQIEAFF. The DNA for the CDR3 is TGTGCCAGCAGCGAACAGATCGAAGCTTTCTTT. J is TRBJ1-1 and V is TRBV7-9; no definite D call. The CDR3 runs 11 residues. CDR1 SEHNR and CDR2 FQNEAQ come from the germline V gene (reference sequence). V lost 5 bases, J lost 8 bases, and 9 bases lay in between.

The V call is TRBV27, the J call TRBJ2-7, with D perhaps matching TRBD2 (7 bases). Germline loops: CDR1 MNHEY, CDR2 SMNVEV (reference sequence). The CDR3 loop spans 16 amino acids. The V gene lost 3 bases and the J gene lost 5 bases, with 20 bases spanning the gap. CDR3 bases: TGTGCCAGCAGTTTGGGGGGGCTGGGCTCACCCAACGAGCAGTACTTC. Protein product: CASSLGGLGSPNEQYF.

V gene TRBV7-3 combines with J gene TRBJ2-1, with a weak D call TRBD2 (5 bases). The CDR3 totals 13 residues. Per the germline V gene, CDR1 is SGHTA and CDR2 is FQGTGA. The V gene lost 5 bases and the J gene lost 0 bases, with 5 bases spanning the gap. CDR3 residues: CASSEGSYNEQFF. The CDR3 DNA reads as TGTGCCAGCAGCGAGGGCTCCTACAATGAGCAGTTCTTC.

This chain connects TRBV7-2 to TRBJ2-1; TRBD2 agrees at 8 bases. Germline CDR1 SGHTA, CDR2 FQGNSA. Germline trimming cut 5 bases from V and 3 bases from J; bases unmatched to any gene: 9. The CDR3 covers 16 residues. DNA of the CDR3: TGTGCCAGCAGCCCCCAAGGGACTAGAAACTACAATGAGCAGTTCTTC. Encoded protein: CASSPQGTRNYNEQFF. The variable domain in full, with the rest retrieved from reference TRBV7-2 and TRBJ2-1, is GAGVSQSPSNKVTEKGKDVELRCDPISGHTALYWYRQSLGQGLEFLIYFQGNSAPDKSGLPSDRFSAERTGGSVSTLTIQRTQQEDSAVYLCASSPQGTRNYNEQFFGPGTRLTVL.

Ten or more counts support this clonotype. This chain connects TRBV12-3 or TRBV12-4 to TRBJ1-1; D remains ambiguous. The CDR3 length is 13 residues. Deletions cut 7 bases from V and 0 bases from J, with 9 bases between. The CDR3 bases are TGTGCCAGCACCCCACCATTGAACACTGAAGCTTTCTTT. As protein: CASTPPLNTEAFF.

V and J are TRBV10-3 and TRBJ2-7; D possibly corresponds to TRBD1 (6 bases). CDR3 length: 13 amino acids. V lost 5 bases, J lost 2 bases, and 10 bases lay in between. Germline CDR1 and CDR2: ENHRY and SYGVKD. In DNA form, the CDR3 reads TGTGCCATCAGTCCCGGGACACCCTACGAGCAGTACTTC. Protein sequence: CAISPGTPYEQYF.

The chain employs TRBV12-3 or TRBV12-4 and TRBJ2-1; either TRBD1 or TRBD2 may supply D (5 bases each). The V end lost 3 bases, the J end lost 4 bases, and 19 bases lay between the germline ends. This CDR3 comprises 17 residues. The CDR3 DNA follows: TGTGCCAGCAGTTTCCCCTCGGGGCCGACCACTTACAATGAGCAGTTCTTC. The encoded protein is CASSFPSGPTTYNEQFF.

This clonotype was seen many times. The CDR3 here is CASLGQGNNEQFF. Here the CDR3 DNA reads TGTGCCAGCCTCGGGCAGGGTAACAATGAGCAGTTCTTC. The chain carries TRBV5-6 and TRBJ2-1; a possible D gene is TRBD1 (5 bases). The CDR3 sequence is 13 residues long. With 7 bases removed from V and 5 bases from J, the gap between germline ends came to 13 bases. Germline-derived CDR1 and CDR2 are SGHDT and YYEEEE.

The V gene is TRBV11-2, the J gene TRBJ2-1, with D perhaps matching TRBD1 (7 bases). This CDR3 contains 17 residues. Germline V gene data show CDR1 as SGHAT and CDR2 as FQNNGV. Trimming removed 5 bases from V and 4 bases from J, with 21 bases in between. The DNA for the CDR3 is TGTGCCAGCAGCCTAGTGGGCAGGGGGACTCCTTACAATGAGCAGTTCTTC. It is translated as CASSLVGRGTPYNEQFF.

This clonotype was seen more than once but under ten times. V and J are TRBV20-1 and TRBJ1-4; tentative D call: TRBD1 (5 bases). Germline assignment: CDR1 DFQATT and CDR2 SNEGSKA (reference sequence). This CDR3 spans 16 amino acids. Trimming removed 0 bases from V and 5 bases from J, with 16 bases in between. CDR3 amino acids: CSARDGRGRGNEKLFF. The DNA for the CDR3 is TGCAGTGCTAGAGATGGGAGGGGACGGGGAAATGAAAAACTGTTTTTT.

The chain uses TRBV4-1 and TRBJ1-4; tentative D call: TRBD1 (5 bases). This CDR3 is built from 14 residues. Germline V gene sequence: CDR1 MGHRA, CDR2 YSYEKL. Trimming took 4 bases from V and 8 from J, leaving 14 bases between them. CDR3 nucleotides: TGCGCCAGCAGCCTAGGGGATTGGGGAGAAAAACTGTTTTTT. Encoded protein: CASSLGDWGEKLFF.

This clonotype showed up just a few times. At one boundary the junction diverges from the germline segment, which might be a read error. The CDR3 coding sequence is TGTGCCAGCAGGTTAGCCGGAGGGAACACTGAAGCTTTCTTT. Its protein product is CASRLAGGNTEAFF. The chain combines TRBV12-3 or TRBV12-4 with TRBJ1-1, with D unresolved. The CDR3 is 14 amino acids.

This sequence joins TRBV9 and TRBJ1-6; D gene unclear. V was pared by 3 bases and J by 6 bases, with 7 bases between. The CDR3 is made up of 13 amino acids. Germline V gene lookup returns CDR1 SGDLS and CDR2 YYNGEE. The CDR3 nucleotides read TGTGCCAGCAGCGCACAGACTAATTCACCCCTCCACTTT. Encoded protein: CASSAQTNSPLHF.

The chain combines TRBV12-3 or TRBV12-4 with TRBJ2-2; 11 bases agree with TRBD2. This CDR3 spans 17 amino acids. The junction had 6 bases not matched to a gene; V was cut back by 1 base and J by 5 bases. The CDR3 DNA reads TGTGCCAGCAGTTTAGGTCTAGCGGGAGGTGGTACCGGGGAGCTGTTTTTT. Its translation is CASSLGLAGGGTGELFF.

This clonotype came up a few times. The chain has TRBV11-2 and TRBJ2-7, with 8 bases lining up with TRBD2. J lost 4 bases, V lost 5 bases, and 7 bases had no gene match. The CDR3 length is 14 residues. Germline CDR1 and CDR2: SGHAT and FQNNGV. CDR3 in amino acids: CASSAFGGGYEQYF. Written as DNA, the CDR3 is TGTGCCAGCAGCGCGTTCGGCGGGGGGTACGAGCAGTACTTC.

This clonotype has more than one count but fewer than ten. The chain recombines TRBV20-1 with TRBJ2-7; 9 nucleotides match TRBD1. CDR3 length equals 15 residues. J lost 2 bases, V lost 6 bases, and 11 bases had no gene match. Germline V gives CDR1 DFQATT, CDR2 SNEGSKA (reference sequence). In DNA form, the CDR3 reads TGCAGTGCAAAGGACAGGGGAAGGTTCGCCTACGAGCAGTACTTC. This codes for CSAKDRGRFAYEQYF.

The CDR3 bases are TGTGCCAGCAGCCAAGGGATAGCGGAGCCCTACGAGCAGTACTTC. As protein: CASSQGIAEPYEQYF. The chain combines TRBV4-2 with TRBJ2-7; tentatively, D is TRBD2 (6 bases). V shed 1 base and J shed 2 bases, with 12 bases lying between them. The length of the CDR3 is 15 residues. Germline values: CDR1 LGHNA, CDR2 YNFKEQ.

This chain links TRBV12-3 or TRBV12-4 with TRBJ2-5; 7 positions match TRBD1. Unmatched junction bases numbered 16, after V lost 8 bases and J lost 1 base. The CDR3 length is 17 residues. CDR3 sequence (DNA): TGTGCCAGCGCCGGCCCCAGAATTGGGACAGTCCAAGAGACCCAGTACTTC. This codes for CASAGPRIGTVQETQYF.

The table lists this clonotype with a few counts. The CDR3 region has the DNA TGCGCCAGCAGCCAAGCCCCCTACAGGGGACCTGAGACCCAGTACTTC. It translates to CASSQAPYRGPETQYF. The chain carries TRBV4-1 and TRBJ2-5; 7 bases map to TRBD1. Germline V CDR1 and CDR2: MGHRA, YSYEKL. J lost 5 bases, V lost 1 base, and 10 bases had no gene match. The CDR3 is 16 amino acids.

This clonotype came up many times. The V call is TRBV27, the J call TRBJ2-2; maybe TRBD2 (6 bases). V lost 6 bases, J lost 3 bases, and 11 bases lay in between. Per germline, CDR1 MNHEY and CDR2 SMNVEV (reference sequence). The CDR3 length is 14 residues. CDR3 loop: CASSPGLYTGELFF. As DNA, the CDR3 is TGTGCCAGCAGCCCGGGACTCTACACCGGGGAGCTGTTTTTT.

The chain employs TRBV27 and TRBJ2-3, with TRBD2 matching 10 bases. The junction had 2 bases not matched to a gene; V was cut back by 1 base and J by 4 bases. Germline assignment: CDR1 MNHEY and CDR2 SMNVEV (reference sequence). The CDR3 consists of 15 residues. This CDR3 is CASSLLLAGSDTQYF. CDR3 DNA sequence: TGTGCCAGCAGTTTATTACTAGCGGGATCAGATACGCAGTATTTT.

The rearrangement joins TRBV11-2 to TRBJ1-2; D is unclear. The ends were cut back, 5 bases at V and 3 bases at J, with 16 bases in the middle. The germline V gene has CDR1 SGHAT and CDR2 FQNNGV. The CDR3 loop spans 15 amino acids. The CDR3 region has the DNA TGTGCCAGCAGCCTTAGAGATGGGTTGCACTATGGCTACACCTTC. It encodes CASSLRDGLHYGYTF.

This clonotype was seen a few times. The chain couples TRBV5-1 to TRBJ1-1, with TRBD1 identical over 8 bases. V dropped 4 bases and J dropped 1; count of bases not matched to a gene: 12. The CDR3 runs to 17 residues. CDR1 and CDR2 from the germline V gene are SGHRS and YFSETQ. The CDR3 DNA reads TGCGCCAGCAGCAAAGGAGACAGGGGTATTAAGAACACTGAAGCTTTCTTT. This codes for CASSKGDRGIKNTEAFF.